These 6 T cell receptor beta chains came from one sample sequenced in a study of T-cell reconstitution after alpha-beta-depleted transplantation in children. Construction of the TCRbeta library involved unique molecular identifiers. TCRdb reprocessed the PCR reads with MiXCR, giving one entry per CDR3 protein. The data show 350,000 to 400,000 distinct CDR3 sequences, approximately 20% seen once. This material consisted of PBMCs from the stem cell graft donor, taken from the stem cell graft. These receptor sequences come from a human donor who donated a stem cell graft to a child with acute myeloid leukemia.

The chain combines TRBV28 with TRBJ1-1; tentative D call: TRBD1 (6 bases). The CDR3 is 15 residues long. Per the germline V gene, CDR1 is MDHEN and CDR2 is SYDVKM. The V end was cut by 8 bases, the J end by 6 bases, with 22 bases between. CDR3 DNA: TGTGCCAGCCTAGGGGCAGGGGCAGGACGAGCTGAAGCTTTCTTT. It codes for CASLGAGAGRAEAFF.

The rearrangement links TRBV4-3 to TRBJ2-7; D gene uncertain. The CDR3 is made up of 15 amino acids. In germline, CDR1 is LGHNA, CDR2 YSLEER. V lost 2 bases to trimming and J lost 4 bases, with 15 bases between them. DNA of the CDR3: TGCGCCAGCAGCCAATTGGTATCTAGTTGGTACGAGCAGTACTTC. Amino acid sequence: CASSQLVSSWYEQYF.

The chain is built from TRBV6-2 or TRBV6-3 and TRBJ2-1, with TRBD2 identical over 11 bases. Germline CDR1 and CDR2: MNHEY and SVGEGT. CDR3 length: 21 amino acids. Germline trimming cut 2 bases from V and 2 bases from J; bases unmatched to any gene: 17. The CDR3 loop is CASSYRRSSGRLGGPYNEQFF. DNA for the CDR3: TGTGCCAGCAGTTACCGGCGTTCTAGCGGGAGGCTCGGGGGGCCCTACAATGAGCAGTTCTTC.

This clonotype was seen just once. The chain joins TRBV5-1 to TRBJ2-5; D assignment may be TRBD1 or TRBD2 (6 bases each). Trimming cost V 2 bases and J 4 bases, with 15 bases left between them. This CDR3 comprises 15 residues. Germline V CDR1 and CDR2: SGHRS, YFSETQ. CDR3 sequence (DNA): TGCGCCAGCAGCTTCACTCCAGAGGGGGGAGAGACCCAGTACTTC. This codes for CASSFTPEGGETQYF.

This clonotype was observed many times. This chain uses TRBV29-1 with TRBJ1-5; 8 bases fit TRBD1. The CDR3 sequence is 13 residues long. V dropped 6 bases and J dropped 2; count of bases not matched to a gene: 3. The germline V gene has CDR1 SQVTM and CDR2 ANQGSEA. CDR3 sequence (DNA): TGCAGCGTAGGACAGGGCGGCAATCAGCCCCAGCATTTT. This gives the protein CSVGQGGNQPQHF.

The sample holds many counts of this clonotype. The chain carries TRBV6-5 and TRBJ2-1; either TRBD1 or TRBD2 may supply D (5 bases each). Per germline, CDR1 MNHEY and CDR2 SVGAGI. V lost 5 bases and J 11 bases, leaving 10 bases between the germline ends. This CDR3 is built from 11 residues. CDR3 sequence (DNA): TGTGCCAGCAGTGGGGGAGCTCAGCAGTTCTTC. This encodes CASSGGAQQFF.